Below are 10 T cell receptor beta chains sequenced from a single sample in a study of blood T cell repertoires in COVID-19. Data came from immunoSEQ multiplex PCR; TCRdb stores just in-frame clones and leaves some out. Of about 190,000 clones detected, 70% to 90% appear once; the ten largest clones hold 5.5% to 7%. Sequences were obtained from peripheral blood. These receptors were obtained from a woman aged 40-49 years who had recovered from COVID-19.

This clone was seen once. The chain couples TRBV18 to TRBJ2-7; no reliable D call. The CDR3 totals 14 residues. With 2 bases removed from V and 2 bases from J, the gap between germline ends came to 10 bases. Germline CDR1 is KGHSH and CDR2 is LQKENI. The CDR3 sequence: CASSPGPDAYEQYF. CDR3 sequence (DNA): TGTGCCAGCTCACCAGGGCCAGACGCCTACGAGCAGTACTTC.

This chain connects TRBV2 to TRBJ1-2, with D perhaps matching TRBD1 (6 bases). Germline V gives CDR1 SNHLY, CDR2 FYNNEI. V lost 3 bases and J 6 bases, leaving 11 bases between the germline ends. This CDR3 region has 13 residues. The chain's CDR3 is CASSEGASHGYTF. The CDR3 nucleotides are TGTGCCAGCAGTGAGGGGGCATCGCATGGCTACACCTTC.

The chain links TRBV7-2 to TRBJ2-7; 11 nucleotides line up with TRBD2. Germline assignment: CDR1 SGHTA and CDR2 FQGNSA. The V and J ends lost 2 bases and 2 bases, in that order; junction bases with no gene match: 5. The CDR3 sequence is 16 residues long. The CDR3 region has the DNA TGTGCCAGCAGCTTAACCGGGACTAGCGGTACCTACGAGCAGTACTTC. Amino acids: CASSLTGTSGTYEQYF.

The chain has TRBV5-8 and TRBJ2-1; 7 nucleotides align to TRBD1. Germline V CDR1 and CDR2: SGHTS, YDEGEE. The CDR3 length is 16 residues. V trimming: 1 base; J trimming: 7 bases; junction bases outside the gene matches: 11. The CDR3, as DNA: TGTGCCAGCAGCTTGACTGGGACAGACTCTTGGAATGAGCAGTTCTTC. This translates into CASSLTGTDSWNEQFF.

The chain uses TRBV5-6 and TRBJ1-1; the match to TRBD1 covers 10 bases. In germline, CDR1 is SGHDT, CDR2 YYEEEE. V lost 3 bases, J lost 5 bases, and 1 base stayed unmatched. This CDR3 has 13 residues. In nucleotides, the CDR3 is TGTGCCAGCAGCTGGACAGGGGGAACTGAAGCTTTCTTT. Residues: CASSWTGGTEAFF.

V usage is TRBV28 and J usage is TRBJ2-3; 8 bases are shared with TRBD2. Germline-derived CDR1 and CDR2 are MDHEN and SYDVKM. The V gene end was trimmed by 4 bases and the J gene end by 0 bases; junction bases not matched to a gene: 9. The CDR3 extends over 17 amino acids. The CDR3 sequence: CASSSHSTSGSTDTQYF. CDR3 in DNA: TGTGCCAGCAGTTCACACTCAACTAGCGGAAGCACAGATACGCAGTATTTT.

In its sample, this clone was seen once. The chain uses TRBV6-2 or TRBV6-3 and TRBJ1-2; D unresolved. Germline CDR1 reads MNHEY; CDR2 reads SVGEGT. V dropped 2 bases and J dropped 8 bases, with 12 bases sitting between them. The CDR3 is 13 residues long. Here the CDR3 reads CASSYGAGGGYTF. The CDR3, as DNA: TGTGCCAGCAGTTACGGAGCCGGTGGGGGCTACACCTTC.

J is TRBJ2-5 and V is TRBV15, with TRBD2 matching 7 bases. The ends lost 0 bases at V and 4 bases at J; junction bases unmatched: 5. Germline V lookup: CDR1 LNHNV, CDR2 YYDKDF (reference sequence). The CDR3 runs to 15 residues. The chain's CDR3 is CATSRDRGGAETQYF. The CDR3 DNA reads TGTGCCACCAGCAGAGATAGGGGAGGGGCAGAGACCCAGTACTTC. Full variable domain (outside the CDR3, taken from reference TRBV15 and TRBJ2-5): DAMVIQNPRYQVTQFGKPVTLSCSQTLNHNVMYWYQQKSSQAPKLLFHYYDKDFNNEADTPDNFQSRRPNTSFCFLDIRSPGLGDTAMYLCATSRDRGGAETQYFGPGTRLLVL.

This chain links TRBV28 with TRBJ1-1; D perhaps matches TRBD1 (6 bases). V lost 6 bases and J 1 base, leaving 9 bases between the germline ends. Germline V gene lookup returns CDR1 MDHEN and CDR2 SYDVKM. The CDR3 sequence is 13 residues long. The CDR3: CASRRTANTEAFF. Here the CDR3 DNA reads TGTGCCAGCAGGAGGACAGCGAACACTGAAGCTTTCTTT.

This clone showed up just a few times. The rearrangement joins TRBV6-2 or TRBV6-3 to TRBJ2-3; perhaps TRBD1 as D (5 bases). The V end was cut by 0 bases, the J end by 1 base, with 14 bases between. This CDR3 has 17 amino acids. Germline V gives CDR1 MNHEY, CDR2 SVGEGT. CDR3 in amino acids: CASSYSGAQVGTDTQYF. CDR3 coding DNA: TGTGCCAGCAGTTACTCAGGGGCCCAAGTTGGCACAGATACGCAGTATTTT.